This T cell receptor beta chain was sequenced in a study of blood T cells in healthy people across ages. Whole-study results and caveats: A greater number of naive CD4+ cells and higher diversity distinguished long-lived donors from aged donors. Strong correlation linked observed beta diversity and percent naive T cells. It was not possible, with unsorted PBMCs, to conclusively compare naive and antigen-experienced cells.

A J-beta primer mix and a sample-barcoded 5' primer were used in a second PCR of about 7 to 11 cycles. Tagging of each cDNA molecule was performed by a template-switch adaptor with 12 random nucleotides. TCRdb re-derived calls from the 5' RACE reads in MiXCR, one entry per CDR3 protein. The table lists 650,000 to 1,000,000 distinct CDR3 sequences, about 36% of them singletons. This clonotype was observed a single time. Antigen specificity is unknown. The CDR3 totals 16 residues. Germline V lookup: CDR1 KGHSH, CDR2 LQKENI. Trimming cost V 4 bases and J 5 bases, with 18 bases left between them. Sequenced: blood. The gene calls are TRBV18 and TRBJ1-5; D uncertain. The TCR was taken from a man younger than 35 in good health. CDR3 amino acids: CASSRGMVATDQPQHF. CDR3 in DNA: TGTGCCAGCTCACGCGGGATGGTGGCAACAGATCAGCCCCAGCATTTT.